The present TCR beta chain was sequenced within a study of T cell responses to AZD1222 COVID-19 vaccine. Study findings and constraints: Repertoire sampling occurred only after the peak T cell response. Clonal diversity may have been underestimated, and the donors were mostly white British, with more females than males. Unmutated variant regions are reportedly targeted by nearly half of spike-specific TCRs. Spike-specific TCR repertoires showed rising breadth and depth after two AZD1222 doses.

The CDR3 is 15 residues long. Germline V gene data show CDR1 as SGHTA and CDR2 as FQGNSA. V lost 4 bases to trimming and J lost 5 bases; unmatched junction nucleotides: 8. Assay used: immunoSEQ multiplex PCR; TCRdb lists only in-frame clones, some missing. The top ten hold over 0.85% of the sample, which has some 200,000 clones, approximately 91% seen once. About this clone itself: Its antigen is as yet unknown.

The source is an adult in good health. This sequence joins TRBV7-2 and TRBJ2-1, with 7 nucleotides matching TRBD2. Source: peripheral blood, taken on day 0 of AZD1222 vaccination. The DNA of the CDR3 is TGTGCCAGCAGCTCCTTCGGGACTACTAACAATGAGCAGTTCTTC. This gives the protein CASSSFGTTNNEQFF. Supplemented by reference TRBV7-2 and TRBJ2-1, the full variable domain reads GAGVSQSPSNKVTEKGKDVELRCDPISGHTALYWYRQSLGQGLEFLIYFQGNSAPDKSGLPSDRFSAERTGGSVSTLTIQRTQQEDSAVYLCASSSFGTTNNEQFFGPGTRLTVL.